This T cell receptor beta chain derives from a study of PD-L1 blockade in urothelial cancer. The protocol was immunoSEQ multiplex PCR, while the TCRdb copy is restricted to in-frame clones and leaves out a portion. This table has about 55,000 clones, roughly four fifths appearing once. This clone was seen more than once but under ten times. Specified time point: pretreatment peripheral blood. V was cut by 1 base and J by 7 bases, with 17 bases left in between. Germline V CDR1 and CDR2: SGHKS, YYEKEE (reference sequence). The CDR3 loop spans 16 amino acids. Sequencing used PBMCs, obtained around atezolizumab (anti-PD-L1) treatment. The receptor comes from a man in his 70s with urothelial cancer. J is TRBJ1-4 and V is TRBV5-5; D perhaps matches TRBD1 (5 bases). DNA of the CDR3: TGTGCCAGCAGCTTGAGGGGAGGGTCGCTCGGTGAAAAACTGTTTTTT. It encodes CASSLRGGSLGEKLFF.